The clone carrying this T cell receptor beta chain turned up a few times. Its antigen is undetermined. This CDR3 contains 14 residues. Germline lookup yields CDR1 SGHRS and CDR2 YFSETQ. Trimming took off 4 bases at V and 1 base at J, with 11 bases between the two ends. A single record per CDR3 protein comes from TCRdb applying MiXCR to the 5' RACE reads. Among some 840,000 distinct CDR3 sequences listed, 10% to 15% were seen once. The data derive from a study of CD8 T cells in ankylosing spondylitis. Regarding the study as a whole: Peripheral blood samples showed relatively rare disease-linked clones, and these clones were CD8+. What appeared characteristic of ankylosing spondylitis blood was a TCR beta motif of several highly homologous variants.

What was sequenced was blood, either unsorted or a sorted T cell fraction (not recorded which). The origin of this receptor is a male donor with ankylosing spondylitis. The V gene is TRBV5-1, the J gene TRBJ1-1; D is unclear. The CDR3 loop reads CASSEARANTEAFF. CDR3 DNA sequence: TGCGCCAGCAGCGAGGCTCGGGCGAACACTGAAGCTTTCTTT.